This T cell receptor (beta chain) originates from a study of T cells after yellow fever vaccination. For the study at large: Where fractions had low cell numbers, libraries were prepared from them with the SMART-Seq v4 Ultra Low Input RNA kit. Study outcomes and limitations: It was a small share of clonotypes that appeared in both CD4 and CD8 compartments. Peak timing came faster in the weaker secondary response, day 5 versus 15.

This clonotype was detected ten times or more. Its specificity is not known. As TCR cDNA was made by 5'RACE template switching, a universal primer site and UMIs were added. TCRdb called the 5' RACE reads again in MiXCR, with one record for every CDR3 protein. The table records about 320,000 distinct CDR3 sequences, about 10% of them present only once. CDR1 LGHDT and CDR2 YNNKEL come from the germline V gene (reference sequence). V lost 4 bases, J lost 5 bases, and 13 bases lay in between. This CDR3 is 14 amino acids long. This chain joins TRBV3-1 and TRBJ2-3, with TRBD2 as a possible D gene (6 bases). Sequencing used CD4+ T cells sorted from PBMCs, obtained 45 days after the yellow fever booster vaccination. The TCR was taken from a man younger than 35 who received the YFV17D yellow fever vaccine. CDR3 loop: CASSRLARGDTQYF. The CDR3 DNA reads TGTGCCAGCAGCCGCTTGGCGCGGGGAGATACGCAGTATTTT.